This section outlines one TCR beta chain sequence together with its context. The data derive from a study of cytomegalovirus exposure and HLA in healthy donors. PCR involved 60 Vbeta and 13 Jbeta primers. Only in-frame clones appear in the TCRdb table, and some are missing; sequencing was by immunoSEQ multiplex PCR. This listing includes around 55,000 clones. Germline assignment: CDR1 KGHSH and CDR2 LQKENI. V gave up 5 bases and J gave up 3 bases; unmatched junction bases: 2. The CDR3 sequence is 13 residues long. The chain combines TRBV18 with TRBJ2-7, with 9 bases identical to TRBD1. Specimen: PBMCs. This TCR came from a man between 50 and 59 years old in good health and CMV-seropositive. CDR3 bases: TGTGCCAGCTCATCGGGACAGGGCTACGAGCAGTACTTC. Its protein is CASSSGQGYEQYF.